These 15 T cell receptor beta chains originate from one sample sequenced in a study of regulatory T cells in long-lasting Graves disease. Investigators prepared the TCR beta libraries by applying iRepertoire HTBI primers and Arm-PCR of CDR3 regions. TCRdb re-analysed the multiplex PCR reads in MiXCR, keeping a single row per CDR3 protein. The sample lists about 430,000 distinct CDR3 sequences; around 16% were seen once. Indicated time point: newly diagnosed GD, antithyroid drugs for less than 3 months. Following extraction of RNA from PBMCs, that RNA was used to make the TCR library. Another study also made use of these data, one on T cells in Graves' hyperthyroidism and ophthalmopathy.

Specimen: peripheral blood mononuclear cells (PBMCs), collected at new diagnosis, from a patient treated with antithyroid drugs. These receptors were collected from a middle-aged woman with Graves disease.

This clonotype came up once. This sequence may be a read error, since a much larger clone differs from it by one base. CDR3 in DNA: TGTGCCAGCTCACCAGCTGAAGGCTCTGGAAACACCATATATTTT. It yields the protein CASSPAEGSGNTIYF. The chain couples TRBV18 to TRBJ1-3; no clear D. Trimming pared 2 bases from V and 0 bases from J, leaving 8 bases between. CDR3 length: 15 residues. In germline, CDR1 is KGHSH, CDR2 LQKENI.

This clonotype occurred many times. The chain uses TRBV7-9 and TRBJ2-7; D perhaps matches TRBD2 (6 bases). V was shortened by 4 bases and J by 0 bases, with 13 bases between the two germline ends. The length of the CDR3 is 15 residues. Germline V gene data show CDR1 as SEHNR and CDR2 as FQNEAQ (reference sequence). The CDR3 reads CASSSRDSISYEQYF. CDR3 DNA sequence: TGTGCCAGCAGCTCCCGGGACTCCATCTCCTACGAGCAGTACTTC.

This clonotype was seen ten or more times. V usage is TRBV11-2 and J usage is TRBJ2-7; a weak D match, TRBD2 (7 bases). The CDR3 spans 15 residues. The germline V and J ends were trimmed by 5 bases and 4 bases, with 18 bases remaining between them. Germline V gene data show CDR1 as SGHAT and CDR2 as FQNNGV. The CDR3 reads CASSPLGGRGYEQYF. The CDR3 DNA reads as TGTGCCAGCAGCCCACTCGGGGGGCGCGGGTACGAGCAGTACTTC. The entire variable domain, with the rest obtained from reference TRBV11-2 and TRBJ2-7, is as follows: EAGVAQSPRYKIIEKRQSVAFWCNPISGHATLYWYQQILGQGPKLLIQFQNNGVVDDSQLPKDRFSAERLKGVDSTLKIQPAKLEDSAVYLCASSPLGGRGYEQYFGPGTRLTVT.

The chain has TRBV19 and TRBJ2-7; TRBD1 might be the D (5 bases). Germline V gives CDR1 LNHDA, CDR2 SQIVND (reference sequence). The ends were cut back, 11 bases at V and 4 bases at J, with 18 bases in the middle. The CDR3 spans 13 residues. DNA of the CDR3: TGTGCCGCAGGGCCTGGGGATGTATACGAGCAGTACTTC. It yields the protein CAAGPGDVYEQYF.

The chain combines TRBV11-1 with TRBJ2-3; TRBD2 matches 10 bases. Germline V CDR1 and CDR2: SGHAT, FQDESV (reference sequence). V lost 3 bases, J lost 0 bases, and 6 bases stayed unmatched. The CDR3 loop spans 17 amino acids. CDR3 sequence reads: CASSFSGRDSSTDTQYF. CDR3 DNA sequence: TGTGCCAGCAGCTTCAGCGGGAGGGATTCTAGCACAGATACGCAGTATTTT.

The DNA for the CDR3 is TGTGCCAGCAGGCCACAGGGATTTACCTATGGCTACACCTTC. It is translated as CASRPQGFTYGYTF. The J gene is TRBJ1-2, the V gene TRBV12-3 or TRBV12-4; D is perhaps TRBD1 (6 bases). The CDR3 loop spans 14 amino acids. Trimming left V 6 bases short and J 4 bases short, with 15 bases between.

This clonotype was recorded at least ten times. The V gene is TRBV28, the J gene TRBJ2-1; D gene uncertain. The CDR3 loop spans 10 amino acids. Trimming left V 3 bases short and J 9 bases short, with 3 bases between. The germline CDR1 and CDR2 sequences are MDHEN and SYDVKM. CDR3 residues: CASSLREQFF. For the CDR3, the DNA is TGTGCCAGCAGTTTGCGTGAGCAGTTCTTC.

The V gene is TRBV5-5, the J gene TRBJ2-5, with D possibly matching TRBD1 (6 bases). Germline V gene data show CDR1 as SGHKS and CDR2 as YYEKEE (reference sequence). This CDR3 contains 15 residues. V lost 10 bases to trimming and J lost 2 bases, with 21 bases between them. The CDR3 is CAGRRAGTQQETQYF. In DNA, the CDR3 is TGTGCCGGACGCCGGGCCGGGACACAACAAGAGACCCAGTACTTC.

This clonotype was recorded at least ten times. The chain couples TRBV15 to TRBJ2-2; TRBD2 agrees at 7 bases. V trimming: 1 base; J trimming: 5 bases; junction bases outside the gene matches: 4. Germline V gene data show CDR1 as LNHNV and CDR2 as YYDKDF (reference sequence). This CDR3 spans 15 amino acids. CDR3 bases: TGTGCCACCAGCAGAGGGACTAGAGGTACCGGGGAGCTGTTTTTT. Its translation is CATSRGTRGTGELFF.

This clonotype occurred many times. The genes are TRBV15 and TRBJ2-3, with 10 nucleotides matching TRBD1. V trimming: 6 bases; J trimming: 5 bases; junction bases outside the gene matches: 8. The CDR3 has 15 amino acids. Germline lookup yields CDR1 LNHNV and CDR2 YYDKDF (reference sequence). The CDR3 here is CATRGWTGGQDTQYF. As DNA, the CDR3 is TGTGCCACCAGAGGTTGGACAGGGGGTCAAGATACGCAGTATTTT. Full variable domain (remainder filled in from reference TRBV15 and TRBJ2-3): DAMVIQNPRYQVTQFGKPVTLSCSQTLNHNVMYWYQQKSSQAPKLLFHYYDKDFNNEADTPDNFQSRRPNTSFCFLDIRSPGLGDTAMYLCATRGWTGGQDTQYFGPGTRLTVL.

Details on this clonotype: A read error may be the cause here, since a much bigger clone is one base away. The genes are TRBV20-1 and TRBJ1-1; 7 bases agree with TRBD1. CDR3 size: 15 residues. Germline V gene sequence: CDR1 DFQATT, CDR2 SNEGSKA (reference sequence). The CDR3 here is CSASDRAVWNTEALF. In nucleotides, the CDR3 is TGCAGTGCTAGTGACAGGGCTGTTTGGAACACTGAAGCTCTCTTT.

With regard to this clonotype: A clone one base away is much larger, so this may be a read error. This chain links TRBV28 with TRBJ2-7; D possibly corresponds to TRBD1 (6 bases). This CDR3 contains 14 residues. Germline CDR1 is MDHEN and CDR2 is SYDVKM. Trimming took off 5 bases at V and 2 bases at J, with 13 bases between the two ends. Here the CDR3 reads CASSVGRGTYEQYF. For the CDR3, the DNA is TGTGCCAGCAGTGTCGGCAGGGGAACCTACGAGCAGTACTTC.

In this sample, this clonotype turned up many times. The chain links TRBV28 to TRBJ2-3, with 8 bases lining up with TRBD2. The V segment lost 5 bases and the J segment 2 bases; nucleotides outside the gene matches: 12. Per germline, CDR1 MDHEN and CDR2 SYDVKM. The CDR3 is 17 residues long. CDR3 protein: CASSPPTSGKLTDTQYF. The CDR3 coding sequence is TGTGCCAGCAGTCCACCAACTAGCGGAAAGCTCACAGATACGCAGTATTTT.

This clonotype showed up just a few times. The chain employs TRBV20-1 and TRBJ2-7, with 12 bases that match TRBD2. CDR1 and CDR2 from the germline V gene are DFQATT and SNEGSKA (reference sequence). This CDR3 contains 18 residues. With V trimmed by 1 base and J by 4 bases, 14 bases remained unmatched. The CDR3 DNA reads TGCAGTGCTAGAGCTGGGGCTAGCGGGAGGGGTCCGTTATACGAGCAGTACTTC. This encodes CSARAGASGRGPLYEQYF.

This clonotype has ten or more counts. The CDR3 DNA sequence: TGTGCCACCAGTGACAACTCGTTCGTGGACAGGGGGGAGACCCAGTACTTC. This codes for CATSDNSFVDRGETQYF. The chain is built from TRBV24-1 and TRBJ2-5; the match to TRBD1 covers 10 bases. CDR1 and CDR2 from the germline V gene are KGHDR and SFDVKD. The CDR3 contains 17 residues. Trimming removed 4 bases from V and 5 bases from J; junction bases left unmatched: 12.